This section outlines one TCR beta chain sequence together with its context. In the PCR, 60 Vbeta and 13 Jbeta primers were used. The repertoire was sequenced with immunoSEQ multiplex PCR; TCRdb's copy has only in-frame clones and lacks some. Here the sample spans about 210,000 clones, over 80% being singletons. This record comes from a study of cytomegalovirus exposure and HLA in healthy donors. This CDR3 region has 12 residues. Looked up from germline, CDR1 is SGHNT and CDR2 is YENEEA. The V end was cut by 6 bases, the J end by 4 bases, with 9 bases between. The sequenced sample consisted of PBMCs. The sequence came from a middle-aged man in good health and CMV-seropositive. J is TRBJ2-5 and V is TRBV11-3; D is unresolved. The CDR3 nucleotides read TGTGCCAGCAGTTCTTCTCGAGAGACCCAGTACTTC. This sequence encodes CASSSSRETQYF.